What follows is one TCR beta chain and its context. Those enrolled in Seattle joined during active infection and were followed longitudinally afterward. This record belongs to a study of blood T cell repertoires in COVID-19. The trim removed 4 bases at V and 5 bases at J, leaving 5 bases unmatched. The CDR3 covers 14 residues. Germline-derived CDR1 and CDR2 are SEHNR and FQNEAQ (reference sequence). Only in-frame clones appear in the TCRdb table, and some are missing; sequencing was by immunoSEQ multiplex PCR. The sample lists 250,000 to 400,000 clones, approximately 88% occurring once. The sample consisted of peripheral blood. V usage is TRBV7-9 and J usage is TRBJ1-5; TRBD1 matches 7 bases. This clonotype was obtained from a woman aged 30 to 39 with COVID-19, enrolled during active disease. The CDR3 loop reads CASSSTGTDQPQHF. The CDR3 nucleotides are TGTGCCAGCAGCTCAACCGGGACAGATCAGCCCCAGCATTTT.